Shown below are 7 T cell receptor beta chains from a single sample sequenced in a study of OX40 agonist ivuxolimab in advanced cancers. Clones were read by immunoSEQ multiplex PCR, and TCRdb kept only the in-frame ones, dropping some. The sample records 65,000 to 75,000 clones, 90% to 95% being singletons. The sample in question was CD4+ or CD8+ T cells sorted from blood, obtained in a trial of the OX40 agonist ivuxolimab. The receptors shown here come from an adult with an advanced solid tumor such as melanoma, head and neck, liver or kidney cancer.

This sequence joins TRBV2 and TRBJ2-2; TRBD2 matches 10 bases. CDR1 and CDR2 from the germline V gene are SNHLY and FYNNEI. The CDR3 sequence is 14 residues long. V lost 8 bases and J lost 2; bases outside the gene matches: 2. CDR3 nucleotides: TGTGCCAGCCTAGCGGGAGTTAACACCGGGGAGCTGTTTTTT. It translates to CASLAGVNTGELFF.

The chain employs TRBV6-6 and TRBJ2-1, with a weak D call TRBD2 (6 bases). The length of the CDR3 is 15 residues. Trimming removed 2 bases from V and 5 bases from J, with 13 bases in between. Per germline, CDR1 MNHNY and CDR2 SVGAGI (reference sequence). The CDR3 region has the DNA TGTGCCAGCAGTTACCCCCCCCGCGGGGACAATGAGCAGTTCTTC. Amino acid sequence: CASSYPPRGDNEQFF.

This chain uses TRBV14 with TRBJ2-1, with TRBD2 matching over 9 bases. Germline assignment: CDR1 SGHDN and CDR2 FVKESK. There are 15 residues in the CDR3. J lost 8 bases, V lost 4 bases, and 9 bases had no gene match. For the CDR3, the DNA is TGTGCCAGCAGCCCAAATAGCGGGGGTTACGATGAGCAGTTCTTC. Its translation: CASSPNSGGYDEQFF. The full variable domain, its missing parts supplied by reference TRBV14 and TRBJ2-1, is EAGVTQFPSHSVIEKGQTVTLRCDPISGHDNLYWYRRVMGKEIKFLLHFVKESKQDESGMPNNRFLAERTGGTYSTLKVQPAELEDSGVYFCASSPNSGGYDEQFFGPGTRLTVL.

The CDR3: CASSTRLRPPGLAGVYNEQFF. DNA of the CDR3: TGTGCCAGCAGCACTAGGCTCAGACCACCGGGACTAGCGGGAGTCTACAATGAGCAGTTCTTC. The chain carries TRBV21-1 and TRBJ2-1; the tabulated D call, TRBD2, remains unverified against the DNA. TRBV21-1 is a listed pseudogene. This CDR3 contains 21 residues.

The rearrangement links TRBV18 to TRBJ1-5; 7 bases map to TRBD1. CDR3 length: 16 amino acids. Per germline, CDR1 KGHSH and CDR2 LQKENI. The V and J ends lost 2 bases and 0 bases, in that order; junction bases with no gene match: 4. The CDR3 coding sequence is TGTGCCAGCTCACCAACTGGACAGGCTAGCAATCAGCCCCAGCATTTT. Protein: CASSPTGQASNQPQHF.

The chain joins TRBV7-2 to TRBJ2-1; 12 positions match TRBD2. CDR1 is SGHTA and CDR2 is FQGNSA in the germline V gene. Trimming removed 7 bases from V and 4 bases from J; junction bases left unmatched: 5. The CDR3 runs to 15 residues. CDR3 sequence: CASTSGTSGYNEQFF. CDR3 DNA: TGTGCCAGCACCTCCGGGACTAGCGGGTACAATGAGCAGTTCTTC.

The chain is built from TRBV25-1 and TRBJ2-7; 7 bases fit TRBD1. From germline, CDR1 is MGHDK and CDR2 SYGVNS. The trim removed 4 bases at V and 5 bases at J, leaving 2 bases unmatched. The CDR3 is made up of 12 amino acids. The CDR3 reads CASSGTGHEQYF. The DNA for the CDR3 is TGTGCCAGCAGTGGGACAGGACACGAGCAGTACTTC.